This T cell receptor beta chain was recovered during a study of blood T cell repertoires in COVID-19. Study context: Collection of acute and convalescent COVID-19 samples took place in the United States, Italy and Spain. Nucleic acid was either cDNA or gDNA, and it came from T cells, B-cell-depleted T cells, or PBMCs.

V gave up 4 bases and J gave up 1 base, with 12 bases separating them. CDR1 SGHRS and CDR2 YFSETQ come from the germline V gene. This CDR3 contains 14 residues. The study assigned cohorts using participant-reported clinical history. Methods used by the authors: Estimates of nucleated cell counts were drawn from the amplification of reference gene primers. This table comes from immunoSEQ multiplex PCR, and its TCRdb copy is limited to in-frame clones, with some not included. Clone size and the V and J calls come from that table; the DNA yielded D and trimming. Of about 210,000 clones listed, about 76% are singletons.

Sequenced sample: PBMCs or T cells enriched from blood (not recorded which). The TCR originated in a woman in her fifties or sixties with acute COVID-19. The chain carries TRBV5-1 and TRBJ2-7; D possibly corresponds to TRBD1 (6 bases). CDR3 in DNA: TGCGCCAGCAGCACCCGGACAGATTCCTACGAGCAGTACTTC. Translating gives CASSTRTDSYEQYF.